Shown below are 4 T cell receptor beta chains from a single sample sequenced in a study of CD8 T cells in Susac syndrome. Reverse transcription of about 0.5 to 1 ug RNA used random hexamers. TCRdb passed the immunoSEQ multiplex PCR reads through MiXCR, listing each CDR3 protein once. The data contain 250,000 to 300,000 distinct CDR3 sequences, approximately 85% of them singletons. The specimen sequenced was CD8+ T cells from PBMCs. The receptors were sampled from a human donor with multiple sclerosis.

The chain combines TRBV29-1 with TRBJ2-4, with no clear D. Trimming cost V 0 bases and J 0 bases, with 18 bases left between them. Germline-derived CDR1 and CDR2 are SQVTM and ANQGSEA. The CDR3 covers 18 residues. The CDR3 DNA follows: TGCAGCGTTGAAGATCTTCTTGGACCGTCACTAGCCAAAAACATTCAGTACTTC. This sequence encodes CSVEDLLGPSLAKNIQYF.

This chain joins TRBV6-6 and TRBJ2-5; perhaps TRBD1 as D (5 bases). V was pared by 2 bases and J by 2 bases, with 15 bases between. Germline V CDR1 and CDR2: MNHNY, SVGAGI (reference sequence). The CDR3 has 16 amino acids. The CDR3 is CASSYTGSGNQETQYF. Here the CDR3 DNA reads TGTGCCAGCAGTTACACCGGATCAGGGAATCAAGAGACCCAGTACTTC.

This chain joins TRBV4-1 and TRBJ2-4, with 13 bases matching TRBD2. Per the germline V gene, CDR1 is MGHRA and CDR2 is YSYEKL. The CDR3 spans 17 residues. With V trimmed by 2 bases and J by 8 bases, 9 bases remained unmatched. The CDR3 loop is CASSQNIGTSGTDIQYF. The CDR3 region has the DNA TGCGCCAGCAGCCAAAACATCGGGACTAGCGGGACTGACATTCAGTACTTC.

V usage is TRBV10-3 and J usage is TRBJ1-2; TRBD1 agrees at 7 bases. The germline V gene has CDR1 ENHRY and CDR2 SYGVKD. V lost 6 bases and J lost 6; bases outside the gene matches: 1. The CDR3 has 11 residues. The CDR3 DNA reads TGTGCCATCAGCGGACAGGATGGCTACACCTTC. Amino acid sequence: CAISGQDGYTF.